The 10 T cell receptor beta chains below all came from one sample that was sequenced in a study of cytomegalovirus exposure and HLA in healthy donors. PCR used 60 Vbeta primers and 13 Jbeta primers. The protocol was immunoSEQ multiplex PCR, while the TCRdb copy is restricted to in-frame clones and leaves out a portion. The sample has 90,000 to 120,000 clones, 77% seen once. The sequenced sample was PBMCs. The receptors derive from a male donor in good health and CMV-seronegative.

This chain uses TRBV28 with TRBJ2-1; 8 bases agree with TRBD2. After removal of 10 bases from V and 2 bases from J, the junction contained 10 bases not matched to a gene. The germline gives CDR1 MDHEN, CDR2 SYDVKM. This CDR3 spans 15 amino acids. The CDR3 here is CATMLGTRTYNEQFF. The DNA for the CDR3 is TGTGCCACCATGCTCGGGACTAGAACCTACAATGAGCAGTTCTTC.

The chain employs TRBV19 and TRBJ2-1, with TRBD2 identical over 8 bases. The CDR3 extends over 16 amino acids. Germline V gene lookup returns CDR1 LNHDA and CDR2 SQIVND (reference sequence). J was trimmed by 1 base and V by 7 bases; bases with no gene match: 9. The CDR3 bases are TGTGCCAGTACGAGCGGGAGTAAGCCTTCCTACAATGAGCAGTTCTTC. Residues: CASTSGSKPSYNEQFF.

The V call is TRBV27, the J call TRBJ1-5, with D perhaps matching TRBD1 (5 bases). CDR3 length equals 12 residues. CDR1 is MNHEY, CDR2 SMNVEV, per germline (reference sequence). Trimming removed 4 bases at V and 5 bases at J, with 6 bases between. CDR3 amino acids: CASSSGYQPQHF. CDR3 nucleotides: TGTGCCAGCAGTTCAGGGTATCAGCCCCAGCATTTT.

The chain combines TRBV16 with TRBJ1-1, with D tentatively TRBD1 (6 bases). Per germline, CDR1 KGHSY and CDR2 FQNENV. Trimming stripped 5 bases from V and 2 bases from J, with 15 bases between. The CDR3 extends over 15 amino acids. CDR3 sequence reads: CASSSDRMINTEAFF. CDR3 in DNA: TGTGCCAGCAGCTCCGACAGGATGATAAACACTGAAGCTTTCTTT.

V is TRBV7-8 and J is TRBJ1-1, with D possibly being TRBD1 (5 bases). CDR3 length equals 15 residues. Trimming left V 1 base short and J 5 bases short, with 14 bases between. Germline V gives CDR1 SGHVS, CDR2 FQNEAQ. CDR3 residues: CASSLGMWGRTEAFF. As DNA, the CDR3 is TGTGCCAGCAGCTTAGGAATGTGGGGGAGGACTGAAGCTTTCTTT.

The chain has TRBV7-9 and TRBJ2-7; 7 positions match TRBD1. Germline CDR1 SEHNR, CDR2 FQNEAQ (reference sequence). V was clipped by 4 bases and J by 0 bases; unmatched bases: 6. The CDR3 covers 15 residues. The CDR3 region is CASSSRTGYSYEQYF. The CDR3 DNA reads TGTGCCAGCAGCTCGAGGACAGGATACTCCTACGAGCAGTACTTC.

The count of this clone is one. The V gene is TRBV25-1, the J gene TRBJ1-4, with no clear D. Germline V gene lookup returns CDR1 MGHDK and CDR2 SYGVNS. The CDR3 sequence is 18 residues long. V shed 4 bases and J shed 5 bases, with 23 bases lying between them. The CDR3 sequence is CASSGLPLYLQVNEKLFF. The DNA of the CDR3 is TGTGCCAGCAGTGGCCTCCCACTTTATCTCCAGGTCAATGAAAAACTGTTTTTT.

The chain employs TRBV5-4 and TRBJ2-2, with 12 bases identical to TRBD2. With 3 bases clipped from V and 5 bases from J, the junction kept 11 bases outside the gene matches. The germline V gene has CDR1 SGHNT and CDR2 YYREEE (reference sequence). The CDR3 loop spans 18 amino acids. The CDR3 DNA sequence: TGTGCCAGCAGCTCCGGGACTAGCGGGCCGTATAGGACCGGGGAGCTGTTTTTT. Amino acid sequence: CASSSGTSGPYRTGELFF.

Points on this clone: A read error may produce the germline difference seen at one junction end. V is TRBV7-7 and J is TRBJ2-5; 11 bases match TRBD2. Germline lookup yields CDR1 SSHAT and CDR2 FNYEAQ (reference sequence). There are 15 residues in the CDR3. The CDR3 protein is CASSLAGGKSETQYF. The CDR3 region has the DNA TGTGCCAGCAGTTTAGCGGGAGGGAAATCGGAGACCCAGTACTTC.

The chain uses TRBV14 and TRBJ2-3; D remains unclear. V lost 2 bases to trimming and J lost 6 bases, with 9 bases between them. Germline V CDR1 and CDR2: SGHDN, FVKESK. The CDR3 has 13 residues. This chain's CDR3 is CASSQQWRDTQYF. CDR3 in DNA: TGTGCCAGCAGCCAACAATGGCGGGATACGCAGTATTTT.